The clone carrying this TCR beta chain has just one count. No antigen is known for it. The data stem from a study of T cell responses to AZD1222 COVID-19 vaccine. Overall study context: Whether given at about 4 or about 12 weeks, second doses were pooled. Whole-study results and caveats: There were mostly white British donors and more females than males, and clonal diversity was possibly underestimated. Repertoires were sampled only after the peak T cell response. The study found Spike-specific TCR breadth and depth rose after two AZD1222 doses.

V was shortened by 6 bases and J by 8 bases, with 27 bases between the two germline ends. The CDR3 runs to 17 residues. Germline-derived CDR1 and CDR2 are SNHLY and FYNNEI. The data were produced by immunoSEQ multiplex PCR, yet TCRdb's version contains in-frame clones alone and is incomplete. Of about 130,000 clones listed, roughly 87% were seen once; the top ten hold approximately 1.6%. This TCR came from an adult in good health. This material consisted of peripheral blood, taken on day 0 of AZD1222 vaccination. V usage is TRBV2 and J usage is TRBJ2-3, with D perhaps TRBD1 (5 bases). DNA of the CDR3: TGTGCCAGCAGAAGCGAAAGGGGTGGCCCCCAAACGAGTACGCAGTATTTT. Amino acid sequence: CASRSERGGPQTSTQYF.